The 29 T cell receptor beta chains below come from one sample, sequenced in a study of shared clonotypes between healthy human individuals. The method was immunoSEQ multiplex PCR; TCRdb's version includes in-frame clones alone and lacks a portion of them. Of approximately 2.3 million clones listed, approximately 95% were seen once; the top ten hold 0.3% to 0.4%. The sample taken for sequencing was naive CD4+ T cells from PBMCs. Documented subset: CD45RA+ positively selected. The source is a man aged 18 to 29 in good health. Some clones in this sample may be carry-over from other donors' samples.

With respect to this clone: At the DNA level, this CDR3 is encoded by other sequences in the same sample as well. The chain has TRBV5-1 and TRBJ2-2, with no clear D. CDR1 SGHRS and CDR2 YFSETQ come from the germline V gene. Deletions cut 0 bases from V and 1 base from J, with 10 bases between. There are 16 residues in the CDR3. This chain's CDR3 is CASSLVVGGNTGELFF. The CDR3 DNA reads as TGCGCCAGCAGCTTGGTTGTGGGCGGGAACACCGGGGAGCTGTTTTTT.

The chain joins TRBV19 to TRBJ1-5; 9 bases match TRBD1. J was trimmed by 2 bases and V by 1 base; bases with no gene match: 3. This CDR3 is 16 amino acids long. Per germline, CDR1 LNHDA and CDR2 SQIVND (reference sequence). CDR3 sequence reads: CASSIAWTGGNQPQHF. DNA of the CDR3: TGTGCCAGTAGTATAGCCTGGACAGGGGGCAATCAGCCCCAGCATTTT.

This rearrangement joins TRBV30 to TRBJ1-2; maybe TRBD1 (6 bases). The CDR3 runs 14 residues. Trimming took off 2 bases at V and 2 bases at J, with 12 bases between the two ends. CDR1 and CDR2 (germline): GTSNPN, SVGIG (reference sequence). This CDR3 is CAWSSGAANYGYTF. For the CDR3, the DNA is TGTGCCTGGAGTTCGGGGGCAGCAAACTATGGCTACACCTTC.

The chain has TRBV28 and TRBJ2-5; TRBD1 matches at 9 bases. The CDR3 contains 16 residues. V shed 5 bases, J shed 2 bases, and the junction held 9 bases outside the gene matches. Germline-derived CDR1 and CDR2 are MDHEN and SYDVKM. The CDR3 DNA is TGTGCCAGCAGTCCCGGGACAGGGACTCTTCAAGAGACCCAGTACTTC. Translated: CASSPGTGTLQETQYF. Full variable domain (missing parts from reference TRBV28 and TRBJ2-5): DVKVTQSSRYLVKRTGEKVFLECVQDMDHENMFWYRQDPGLGLRLIYFSYDVKMKEKGDIPEGYSVSREKKERFSLILESASTNQTSMYLCASSPGTGTLQETQYFGPGTRLLVL.

V and J are TRBV6-5 and TRBJ2-7; D remains unclear. Germline values: CDR1 MNHEY, CDR2 SVGAGI. V gave up 0 bases and J gave up 5 bases, with 17 bases separating them. CDR3 length: 16 amino acids. This CDR3 reads CASSYSNGERRNEQYF. In DNA, the CDR3 is TGTGCCAGCAGTTACTCGAATGGGGAAAGGCGGAACGAGCAGTACTTC.

CDR3 bases: TGTGCCACCAGCAGAGAGACCCTCTTGGACGGGGAGCTGTTTTTT. Translation: CATSRETLLDGELFF. This rearrangement joins TRBV15 to TRBJ2-2; D gene ambiguous. CDR1 and CDR2 from the germline V gene are LNHNV and YYDKDF (reference sequence). V was shortened by 0 bases and J by 7 bases, with 12 bases between the two germline ends. This CDR3 comprises 15 residues.

The chain carries TRBV7-3 and TRBJ2-2, with D perhaps matching TRBD1 or TRBD2 (6 bases each). The CDR3 has 18 amino acids. V was pared by 5 bases and J by 3 bases, with 22 bases between. The germline CDR1 and CDR2 sequences are SGHTA and FQGTGA. CDR3 nucleotides: TGTGCCAGCAGCCTCCCGGCCCGGGGGCTCCAGGACACCGGGGAGCTGTTTTTT. This translates into CASSLPARGLQDTGELFF.

The V and J genes are TRBV28 and TRBJ2-5, with D possibly TRBD1 on 6 matching bases. The germline V and J ends were trimmed by 8 bases and 2 bases, with 15 bases remaining between them. Per germline, CDR1 MDHEN and CDR2 SYDVKM. This CDR3 region has 14 residues. The CDR3 region has the DNA TGTGCCAGCCCACCCGGGACACAGCAAGAGACCCAGTACTTC. Protein: CASPPGTQQETQYF.

The V and J genes are TRBV6-1 and TRBJ2-2; maybe TRBD2 (7 bases). Per the germline V gene, CDR1 is MNHNS and CDR2 is SASEGT. Between the trimmed V and J ends, which lost 8 bases and 4 bases, there was a span of 11 bases. The CDR3 has 13 amino acids. The CDR3: CASGGASTGELFF. The CDR3 DNA is TGTGCCAGCGGGGGGGCGAGCACCGGGGAGCTGTTTTTT.

The chain recombines TRBV28 with TRBJ2-7; D is perhaps TRBD1 or TRBD2 (6 bases each). Germline values: CDR1 MDHEN, CDR2 SYDVKM. This CDR3 contains 14 residues. Trimming took 10 bases from V and 1 from J, leaving 17 bases between them. Here the CDR3 reads CATRGVGASYEQYF. The CDR3 region has the DNA TGTGCCACGAGGGGGGTCGGGGCATCCTACGAGCAGTACTTC.

The rearrangement joins TRBV18 to TRBJ2-4, with TRBD2 identical over 10 bases. The germline CDR1 and CDR2 sequences are KGHSH and LQKENI. The CDR3 is 15 amino acids. Trimming took 3 bases from V and 9 from J; bases not matched to a gene: 8. The CDR3 DNA follows: TGTGCCAGCTCACCTGCTTCTAGCGGGAGAGGCATTCAGTACTTC. Its protein product is CASSPASSGRGIQYF. Supplemented by reference TRBV18 and TRBJ2-4, the full variable domain reads NAGVMQNPRHLVRRRGQEARLRCSPMKGHSHVYWYRQLPEEGLKFMVYLQKENIIDESGMPKERFSAEFPKEGPSILRIQQVVRGDSAAYFCASSPASSGRGIQYFGAGTRLSVL.

This chain joins TRBV29-1 and TRBJ2-7; no reliable D call. Germline lookup yields CDR1 SQVTM and CDR2 ANQGSEA. This CDR3 region has 11 residues. Between the trimmed V and J ends, which lost 4 bases and 6 bases, there was a span of 10 bases. The CDR3 region is CSVGLFAEQYF. CDR3 nucleotides: TGCAGCGTTGGACTCTTCGCCGAGCAGTACTTC.

The chain combines TRBV6-6 with TRBJ2-7; 10 bases agree with TRBD2. The length of the CDR3 is 14 residues. V dropped 10 bases and J dropped 0; count of bases not matched to a gene: 6. Germline V lookup: CDR1 MNHNY, CDR2 SVGAGI (reference sequence). CDR3 loop: CAISRLAGSYEQYF. CDR3 DNA sequence: TGTGCCATCTCCCGACTAGCGGGCTCCTACGAGCAGTACTTC.

The chain recombines TRBV5-4 with TRBJ2-5; 14 bases are a match to TRBD2. This CDR3 has 19 residues. After removal of 0 bases from V and 5 bases from J, the junction contained 12 bases not matched to a gene. Germline V gene data show CDR1 as SGHNT and CDR2 as YYREEE (reference sequence). CDR3 coding DNA: TGTGCCAGCAGCTTGGAGGGTCAAGGGAGACTAGCGGGAGGGGAGACCCAGTACTTC. It yields the protein CASSLEGQGRLAGGETQYF.

This chain joins TRBV7-6 and TRBJ2-5; D uncertain. Trimming pared 1 base from V and 5 bases from J, leaving 11 bases between. CDR3 length equals 14 residues. Germline V lookup: CDR1 SGHVS, CDR2 FNYEAQ. CDR3 bases: TGTGCCAGCAGCTTAGGTACAGCGCTGGAGACCCAGTACTTC. It specifies CASSLGTALETQYF.

The chain is built from TRBV4-1 and TRBJ2-1; 10 bases are a match to TRBD2. Germline V CDR1 and CDR2: MGHRA, YSYEKL. The CDR3 runs to 14 residues. The V segment lost 7 bases and the J segment 7 bases; nucleotides outside the gene matches: 7. The DNA for the CDR3 is TGCGCCAGCACCAGACTAGCGGGTAATAATGAGCAGTTCTTC. It yields the protein CASTRLAGNNEQFF.

The chain's CDR3 is CASNIPQTGTYEQYF. The CDR3 DNA reads as TGTGCCAGCAACATACCCCAGACAGGAACCTACGAGCAGTACTTC. The rearrangement joins TRBV6-1 to TRBJ2-7; D might be TRBD1 (6 bases). The V end was cut by 7 bases, the J end by 2 bases, with 18 bases between. There are 15 residues in the CDR3. The germline CDR1 and CDR2 sequences are MNHNS and SASEGT.

The J gene is TRBJ1-4, the V gene TRBV11-2, with 10 nucleotides matching TRBD1. Germline CDR1 is SGHAT and CDR2 is FQNNGV. CDR3 length equals 18 residues. With 6 bases clipped from V and 3 bases from J, the junction kept 13 bases outside the gene matches. The CDR3 here is CASSSGTGVFLANEKLFF. Here the CDR3 DNA reads TGTGCCAGCAGTTCCGGGACAGGGGTCTTTTTGGCTAATGAAAAACTGTTTTTT. The full variable domain, completed using reference TRBV11-2 and TRBJ1-4, is EAGVAQSPRYKIIEKRQSVAFWCNPISGHATLYWYQQILGQGPKLLIQFQNNGVVDDSQLPKDRFSAERLKGVDSTLKIQPAKLEDSAVYLCASSSGTGVFLANEKLFFGSGTQLSVL.

The genes are TRBV28 and TRBJ2-5; 7 bases match TRBD2. The germline V gene has CDR1 MDHEN and CDR2 SYDVKM. Trimming cost V 2 bases and J 1 base; bases outside gene matches: 4. The CDR3 consists of 15 residues. CDR3 residues: CASSLMGRAQETQYF. The CDR3 coding sequence is TGTGCCAGCAGTTTAATGGGGAGGGCCCAAGAGACCCAGTACTTC.

The CDR3 DNA sequence: TGTGCCACCAGCAGAGGTCGGGGGCCCTCCTACGAGCAGTACTTC. Amino acids: CATSRGRGPSYEQYF. The rearrangement links TRBV15 to TRBJ2-7, with D perhaps given as TRBD1 or TRBD2 (6 bases each). Deletions cut 1 base from V and 0 bases from J, with 10 bases between. The CDR3 is made up of 15 amino acids. CDR1 LNHNV and CDR2 YYDKDF come from the germline V gene (reference sequence). The full variable domain, with the rest looked up from reference TRBV15 and TRBJ2-7, is DAMVIQNPRYQVTQFGKPVTLSCSQTLNHNVMYWYQQKSSQAPKLLFHYYDKDFNNEADTPDNFQSRRPNTSFCFLDIRSPGLGDTAMYLCATSRGRGPSYEQYFGPGTRLTVT.

This clone was seen a few times. J is TRBJ1-4 and V is TRBV4-1; D is undetermined. This CDR3 is built from 11 residues. Germline V gene data show CDR1 as MGHRA and CDR2 as YSYEKL. V lost 1 base, J lost 7 bases, and 1 base lay in between. CDR3 nucleotide sequence: TGCGCCAGCAGCCAAGGTGAAAAACTGTTTTTT. Amino acids: CASSQGEKLFF.

J is TRBJ2-7 and V is TRBV7-3; D may be TRBD1 (5 bases). Germline CDR1 and CDR2: SGHTA and FQGTGA. CDR3 length: 13 residues. V shed 5 bases and J shed 4 bases, with 12 bases lying between them. The DNA of the CDR3 is TGTGCCAGCAGCAGCCTTCAGGGTTACGAGCAGTACTTC. Residues: CASSSLQGYEQYF.

This clone was detected only once. The J gene is TRBJ2-1, the V gene TRBV2; D may be TRBD1 (6 bases). This CDR3 is 14 amino acids long. V was cut by 4 bases and J by 7 bases, with 14 bases left in between. Per germline, CDR1 SNHLY and CDR2 FYNNEI. The CDR3 sequence: CASSVSWQGNEQFF. In DNA form, the CDR3 reads TGTGCCAGCAGTGTAAGTTGGCAGGGGAATGAGCAGTTCTTC.

This clone was found once. This rearrangement joins TRBV28 to TRBJ1-1; the match to TRBD1 covers 11 bases. Trimming took 0 bases from V and 4 from J; bases not matched to a gene: 4. Germline V gene data show CDR1 as MDHEN and CDR2 as SYDVKM. This CDR3 region has 16 residues. The CDR3 sequence is CASSLWTGTGGTEAFF. Written as DNA, the CDR3 is TGTGCCAGCAGTTTATGGACCGGGACAGGGGGCACTGAAGCTTTCTTT.

The chain uses TRBV15 and TRBJ1-2; unclear D gene. The CDR3 spans 13 residues. Trimming left V 0 bases short and J 8 bases short, with 10 bases between. Per germline, CDR1 LNHNV and CDR2 YYDKDF (reference sequence). CDR3 region: CATSRDGRNGYTF. The CDR3 region has the DNA TGTGCCACCAGCAGAGATGGTAGGAACGGCTACACCTTC.

The chain joins TRBV6-6 to TRBJ2-7; D could derive from TRBD1 or TRBD2 (6 bases each). V lost 6 bases, J lost 3 bases, and 12 bases lay in between. CDR3 length: 13 residues. Germline values: CDR1 MNHNY, CDR2 SVGAGI (reference sequence). The CDR3 loop reads CASRGGQFYEQYF. The CDR3 DNA is TGTGCCAGCAGGGGAGGACAGTTCTACGAGCAGTACTTC.

This clone occurred once. The sample contains more than one DNA sequence encoding this CDR3. This chain connects TRBV7-3 to TRBJ2-3; tentative D call: TRBD2 (6 bases). This CDR3 has 14 amino acids. CDR1 and CDR2 (germline): SGHTA, FQGTGA. Trimming cost V 5 bases and J 3 bases, with 12 bases left between them. CDR3 nucleotides: TGTGCCAGCAGCCTCGGACTATCGACAGATACGCAGTATTTT. Translating it yields CASSLGLSTDTQYF.

V usage is TRBV5-4 and J usage is TRBJ2-3; 8 bases fit TRBD1. Trimming cost V 6 bases and J 5 bases; bases outside gene matches: 8. Per germline, CDR1 SGHNT and CDR2 YYREEE (reference sequence). CDR3 length: 14 residues. This CDR3 is CASTLGRGQDTQYF. The CDR3 bases are TGTGCCAGCACCCTCGGCAGGGGGCAAGATACGCAGTATTTT.

The rearrangement links TRBV9 to TRBJ2-5, with D hard to call. The CDR3 has 13 amino acids. CDR1 and CDR2 (germline): SGDLS, YYNGEE. Trimming cost V 0 bases and J 5 bases, with 8 bases left between them. The CDR3 sequence is CASSVEWWETQYF. Written as DNA, the CDR3 is TGTGCCAGCAGCGTAGAGTGGTGGGAGACCCAGTACTTC. Full variable domain (rest looked up from reference TRBV9 and TRBJ2-5): DSGVTQTPKHLITATGQRVTLRCSPRSGDLSVYWYQQSLDQGLQFLIQYYNGEERAKGNILERFSAQQFPDLHSELNLSSLELGDSALYFCASSVEWWETQYFGPGTRLLVL.